A single sample is the source of the 2 T cell receptor beta chains below, sequenced in a study of blood T cell repertoires in COVID-19. Generated by immunoSEQ multiplex PCR, the TCRdb table keeps only in-frame clones and is missing some. The sample includes tens of thousands of clones, about 87% of them seen just once. Sequenced: peripheral blood. Every receptor here comes from a human donor in a cohort sampled during active COVID-19.

This clone was observed a handful of times. The chain recombines TRBV5-4 with TRBJ1-6, with 7 nucleotides matching TRBD1. V trimming: 4 bases; J trimming: 12 bases; junction bases outside the gene matches: 10. This CDR3 spans 14 amino acids. Germline V gene data show CDR1 as SGHNT and CDR2 as YYREEE (reference sequence). CDR3 in DNA: TGTGCCAGCAGCCGAACAGGGGACCGGCTACCCCTCCACTTT. It codes for CASSRTGDRLPLHF.

The chain has TRBV12-3 or TRBV12-4 and TRBJ1-2; D might be TRBD1 (5 bases). The CDR3 has 13 residues. V shed 2 bases and J shed 3 bases, with 7 bases lying between them. The CDR3 is CASSLRGDYGYTF. CDR3 in DNA: TGTGCCAGCAGTTTAAGGGGCGACTATGGCTACACCTTC.